These 20 T cell receptor beta chains were all obtained from the same sample, sequenced in a study of cytomegalovirus exposure and HLA in healthy donors. PCR employed 60 Vbeta and 13 Jbeta primers. The table came from immunoSEQ multiplex PCR; TCRdb's copy has only in-frame clones and leaves some out. The table lists around 160,000 clones, nearly 80% of them singletons, with 2.5% to 3.5% in the top ten. Sequenced sample: PBMCs. The receptors come from a middle-aged man in good health and CMV-seropositive.

The rearrangement uses TRBV4-2 and TRBJ1-1; D is undetermined. The CDR3 length is 16 residues. Germline V gene sequence: CDR1 LGHNA, CDR2 YNFKEQ. V was trimmed by 1 base and J by 0 bases, leaving 12 bases between them. The CDR3 region has the DNA TGTGCCAGCAGCCAAGGTATGTGGGGAGTGAACACTGAAGCTTTCTTT. It specifies CASSQGMWGVNTEAFF.

The rearrangement links TRBV9 to TRBJ2-1, with 7 positions matching TRBD2. This CDR3 has 13 residues. After removal of 0 bases from V and 7 bases from J, the junction contained 1 base not matched to a gene. CDR1 SGDLS and CDR2 YYNGEE come from the germline V gene. As DNA, the CDR3 is TGTGCCAGCAGCGTAGGGACTAGTAATGAGCAGTTCTTC. Encoded protein: CASSVGTSNEQFF. The full variable domain, with the rest looked up from reference TRBV9 and TRBJ2-1, is DSGVTQTPKHLITATGQRVTLRCSPRSGDLSVYWYQQSLDQGLQFLIQYYNGEERAKGNILERFSAQQFPDLHSELNLSSLELGDSALYFCASSVGTSNEQFFGPGTRLTVL.

The CDR3 nucleotides are TGTGCCAGTAGTATATTAGAAAATCAGCCCCAGCATTTT. Translating gives CASSILENQPQHF. The chain has TRBV19 and TRBJ1-5; D gene unclear. The V end was cut by 2 bases, the J end by 4 bases, with 6 bases between. In germline, CDR1 is LNHDA, CDR2 SQIVND (reference sequence). The CDR3 contains 13 residues.

The chain employs TRBV4-1 and TRBJ1-2; D is possibly TRBD1 (5 bases). The CDR3 totals 16 residues. CDR1 is MGHRA, CDR2 YSYEKL, per germline. Trimming removed 0 bases at V and 4 bases at J, with 15 bases between. DNA for the CDR3: TGCGCCAGCAGCCAAGATATCCAGGGAAGCTTCTATGGCTACACCTTC. The encoded protein is CASSQDIQGSFYGYTF.

The rearrangement joins TRBV18 to TRBJ1-1, with TRBD1 matching over 10 bases. V gave up 5 bases and J gave up 4 bases; unmatched junction bases: 7. The length of the CDR3 is 15 residues. CDR1 and CDR2 from the germline V gene are KGHSH and LQKENI. Here the CDR3 DNA reads TGTGCCAGCTCATCCGTGGGACAGGGGTCCACTGAAGCTTTCTTT. Encoded protein: CASSSVGQGSTEAFF.

The J gene is TRBJ2-7, the V gene TRBV7-3, with 8 bases identical to TRBD2. The CDR3 is 15 residues long. The germline CDR1 and CDR2 sequences are SGHTA and FQGTGA. The trim removed 2 bases at V and 6 bases at J, leaving 9 bases unmatched. The CDR3 region is CASSLVGLDDSEQYF. The DNA for the CDR3 is TGTGCCAGCAGCTTAGTGGGACTAGACGATTCCGAGCAGTACTTC. Supplemented by reference TRBV7-3 and TRBJ2-7, the full variable domain reads GAGVSQTPSNKVTEKGKYVELRCDPISGHTALYWYRQSLGQGPEFLIYFQGTGAADDSGLPNDRFFAVRPEGSVSTLKIQRTERGDSAVYLCASSLVGLDDSEQYFGPGTRLTVT.

The V call is TRBV5-6, the J call TRBJ2-1; 8 nucleotides align to TRBD1. The germline CDR1 and CDR2 sequences are SGHDT and YYEEEE. The CDR3 totals 17 residues. J gave up 4 bases and V 0 bases, and 9 bases lay outside the gene matches. CDR3 DNA sequence: TGTGCCAGCAGCTTGGACAGGGGGACCGGCGTTTACAATGAGCAGTTCTTC. Protein sequence: CASSLDRGTGVYNEQFF.

This chain connects TRBV5-1 to TRBJ2-3, with D maybe TRBD2 (6 bases). Looked up from germline, CDR1 is SGHRS and CDR2 is YFSETQ. The germline V and J ends were trimmed by 0 bases and 0 bases, with 14 bases remaining between them. CDR3 length: 17 residues. CDR3 nucleotides: TGCGCCAGCAGCTTGGCGGGGGACTTGTCTAGCACAGATACGCAGTATTTT. This translates into CASSLAGDLSSTDTQYF.

This chain joins TRBV28 and TRBJ2-4, with a possible D match to TRBD1 (5 bases). The CDR3 is 14 amino acids. The V gene lost 6 bases and the J gene lost 1 base, with 10 bases spanning the gap. Germline V gene lookup returns CDR1 MDHEN and CDR2 SYDVKM. The CDR3: CASRPNRAKNIQYF. As DNA, the CDR3 is TGTGCCAGCAGACCGAACAGGGCCAAAAACATTCAGTACTTC.

About this clone: The same CDR3 also results from other DNA sequences found in this sample. This rearrangement joins TRBV18 to TRBJ2-7; 16 bases map to TRBD2. Germline CDR1 and CDR2: KGHSH and LQKENI. With V trimmed by 0 bases and J by 6 bases, 2 bases remained unmatched. CDR3 length: 16 residues. Written as DNA, the CDR3 is TGTGCCAGCTCACCACCCGGGACTAGCGGGGGGGGCGAGCAGTACTTC. Translated, it gives CASSPPGTSGGGEQYF.

This clone was counted only a few times. This sequence joins TRBV27 and TRBJ2-5; 7 positions match TRBD2. The J call may not be correct, given that the DNA end is closer to TRBJ2-7. In germline, CDR1 is MNHEY, CDR2 SMNVEV (reference sequence). CDR3 size: 13 residues. The CDR3 region is CASKAGVVNEQYF. DNA of the CDR3: TGTGCCAGCAAGGCGGGAGTCGTTAACGAGCAGTACTTC.

The chain links TRBV5-1 to TRBJ2-5; 9 bases are a match to TRBD1. The DNA matches TRBJ2-7 better at its end, which makes the J call doubtful. The CDR3 extends over 15 amino acids. Germline V gene lookup returns CDR1 SGHRS and CDR2 YFSETQ. The CDR3 region is CASSLGDRVVYEQYF. The CDR3, as DNA: TGCGCCAGCAGCTTGGGGGACAGGGTCGTCTACGAGCAGTACTTC.

The V gene is TRBV4-1, the J gene TRBJ2-7; 9 nucleotides match TRBD2. Germline CDR1 MGHRA, CDR2 YSYEKL. The CDR3 is 17 amino acids. V lost 2 bases, J lost 2 bases, and 10 bases stayed unmatched. DNA of the CDR3: TGCGCCAGCAGCCAACTCCGCCGAGGCGGGAGGGCCTACGAGCAGTACTTC. Protein: CASSQLRRGGRAYEQYF.

The rearrangement joins TRBV7-7 to TRBJ2-2, with D possibly TRBD1 on 6 matching bases. The V end lost 7 bases, the J end lost 0 bases, and 12 bases lay between the germline ends. CDR3 size: 15 residues. The germline V gene encodes CDR1 SSHAT and CDR2 FNYEAQ (reference sequence). The CDR3 reads CASTKGDANTGELFF. CDR3 nucleotides: TGTGCCAGCACCAAGGGGGATGCGAACACCGGGGAGCTGTTTTTT.

J is TRBJ2-3 and V is TRBV6-1; 7 positions match TRBD2. V gave up 3 bases and J gave up 5 bases; unmatched junction bases: 8. Germline-derived CDR1 and CDR2 are MNHNS and SASEGT. The CDR3 extends over 15 amino acids. CDR3 nucleotides: TGTGCCAGCAGTGATCAGGCGGGAGTACTAGATACGCAGTATTTT. It translates to CASSDQAGVLDTQYF.

V is TRBV19 and J is TRBJ1-5; D perhaps matches TRBD1 (5 bases). Trimming left V 10 bases short and J 7 bases short, with 14 bases between. CDR1 and CDR2 (germline): LNHDA, SQIVND (reference sequence). The CDR3 sequence is 12 residues long. In DNA, the CDR3 is TGTGCCACCGACAGTCTTGGCCAGCCCCAGCATTTT. Translated, it gives CATDSLGQPQHF.

The chain joins TRBV7-2 to TRBJ1-5; no definite D call. This CDR3 has 15 residues. CDR1 is SGHTA, CDR2 FQGNSA, per germline. V was shortened by 5 bases and J by 2 bases, with 13 bases between the two germline ends. The CDR3 region is CASSPGSGGNQPQHF. The CDR3, as DNA: TGTGCCAGCAGCCCAGGTTCTGGTGGCAATCAGCCCCAGCATTTT. Using reference TRBV7-2 and TRBJ1-5 for the parts outside the CDR3, the full variable domain is GAGVSQSPSNKVTEKGKDVELRCDPISGHTALYWYRQSLGQGLEFLIYFQGNSAPDKSGLPSDRFSAERTGGSVSTLTIQRTQQEDSAVYLCASSPGSGGNQPQHFGDGTRLSIL.

The CDR3 loop reads CASSLGFRGSNGYTF. In DNA form, the CDR3 reads TGTGCCAGCAGCTTGGGGTTCAGGGGATCGAATGGCTACACCTTC. The chain joins TRBV5-6 to TRBJ1-2, with D tentatively TRBD1 (6 bases). The V end lost 0 bases, the J end lost 6 bases, and 15 bases lay between the germline ends. Germline V gene data show CDR1 as SGHDT and CDR2 as YYEEEE. This CDR3 contains 15 residues.

This chain links TRBV18 with TRBJ2-7; TRBD1 matches 11 bases. The CDR3 has 14 residues. In germline, CDR1 is KGHSH, CDR2 LQKENI. Trimming removed 6 bases from V and 4 bases from J; junction bases left unmatched: 5. CDR3 in amino acids: CASSLGQGAYEQYF. CDR3 nucleotide sequence: TGTGCCAGCTCGCTTGGACAGGGGGCGTACGAGCAGTACTTC.

The chain combines TRBV28 with TRBJ2-7; D not certain. V was cut by 1 base and J by 2 bases, with 6 bases left in between. CDR3 size: 13 residues. The germline gives CDR1 MDHEN, CDR2 SYDVKM. The CDR3 DNA follows: TGTGCCAGCAGTTTATACAAGACCTACGAGCAGTACTTC. It codes for CASSLYKTYEQYF.